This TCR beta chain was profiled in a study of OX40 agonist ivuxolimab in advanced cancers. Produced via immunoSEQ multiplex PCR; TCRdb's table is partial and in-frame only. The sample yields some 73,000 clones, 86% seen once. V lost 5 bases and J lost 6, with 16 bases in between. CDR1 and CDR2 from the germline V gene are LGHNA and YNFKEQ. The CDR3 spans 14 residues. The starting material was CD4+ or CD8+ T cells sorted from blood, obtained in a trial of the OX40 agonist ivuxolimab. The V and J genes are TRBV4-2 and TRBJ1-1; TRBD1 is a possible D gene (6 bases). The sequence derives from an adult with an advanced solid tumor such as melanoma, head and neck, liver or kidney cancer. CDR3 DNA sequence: TGTGCCAGCAGCTTGCAATACAGGGCGTCTGAAGCTTTCTTT. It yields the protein CASSLQYRASEAFF.